This is a list of T cell receptor beta chains from one sample in a study of OX40 agonist ivuxolimab in advanced cancers. Using immunoSEQ multiplex PCR, the repertoire was profiled, and TCRdb retains in-frame clones only, with some absent. Counted here are about 85,000 clones, around 80% occurring once; the ten biggest clones make up approximately 7%. Source: CD4+ or CD8+ T cells sorted from blood, taken in a trial of the OX40 agonist ivuxolimab. The receptors come from an adult with an advanced solid tumor such as melanoma, head and neck, liver or kidney cancer. Both conserved end residues are part of each CDR3. The order of the fields is V gene, clone size, J gene, D gene, CDR3 protein, CDR3 DNA. A D gene is named only where the DNA matches it firmly. Part of the rows lack a size; the others show once, few, many or a class for expanded clones.

TRBV7-2	few	TRBJ2-3	-	CASSLTTVGTDTQYF	TGTGCCAGCAGCTTAACTACGGTCGGCACAGATACGCAGTATTTT
TRBV10-3	-	TRBJ1-1	-	CAISESQGSGTEAFF	TGTGCCATCAGTGAGTCACAGGGAAGCGGTACTGAAGCTTTCTTT
TRBV29-1	-	TRBJ2-3	-	CSVAEGARDTQYF	TGCAGCGTTGCTGAAGGGGCGAGAGATACGCAGTATTTT
TRBV2	-	TRBJ1-5	TRBD1	CASRKGQHSNQPQHF	TGTGCCAGCAGAAAGGGACAGCATAGCAATCAGCCCCAGCATTTT
TRBV7-2	-	TRBJ2-3	-	CASSPLSGSTDTQYF	TGTGCCAGCAGCCCCCTCAGCGGAAGCACAGATACGCAGTATTTT
TRBV5-1	-	TRBJ2-5	-	CASSLNQETQYF	TGCGCCAGCAGCTTGAATCAAGAGACCCAGTACTTC
TRBV6-1	-	TRBJ1-3	TRBD1	CASREQGRTSGNTIYF	TGTGCCAGCAGGGAACAGGGGCGAACCTCTGGAAACACCATATATTTT
TRBV27	-	TRBJ2-1	TRBD1	CASSPRQGTGYNEQFF	TGTGCCAGCAGTCCTAGACAGGGGACGGGTTACAATGAGCAGTTCTTC
TRBV28	once	TRBJ2-1	-	CASKGGGSLWSEQFF	TGTGCCAGCAAGGGGGGCGGGAGTTTATGGAGTGAGCAGTTCTTC
TRBV27	-	TRBJ2-1	TRBD1	CASSLFGTGGPYNEQFF	TGTGCCAGCAGTTTATTTGGGACAGGGGGTCCCTACAATGAGCAGTTCTTC
TRBV4-3	few	TRBJ1-2	TRBD1	CASSQDSWAAGTDYGYTF	TGCGCCAGCAGCCAAGACTCCTGGGCGGCAGGGACAGACTATGGCTACACCTTC
TRBV7-3	-	TRBJ2-1	TRBD2	CASSSKAGEAYNEQFF	TGTGCCAGCAGCTCCAAAGCGGGAGAGGCGTACAATGAGCAGTTCTTC
TRBV10-3	-	TRBJ2-7	TRBD1	CAISESDRGEQYF	TGTGCCATCAGTGAGTCGGACAGGGGCGAGCAGTACTTC
TRBV6-5	-	TRBJ1-6	TRBD1	CASSYTGVSYNSPLHF	TGTGCCAGCAGTTACACAGGGGTCTCCTATAATTCACCCCTCCACTTT
TRBV28	-	TRBJ2-1	-	CASKLNEQFF	TGTGCCAGTAAACTGAATGAGCAGTTCTTC
TRBV7-6	-	TRBJ1-5	-	CASSSDGNQPQHF	TGTGCCAGCAGCTCAGACGGGAATCAGCCCCAGCATTTT
TRBV2	-	TRBJ2-3	-	CATRGEFTDTQYF	TGTGCCACTAGGGGGGAATTCACAGATACGCAGTATTTT
TRBV18	once	TRBJ2-3	-	CASSSRGTVSTDTQYF	TGTGCCAGCTCATCCCGGGGGACAGTAAGCACAGATACGCAGTATTTT
TRBV28	once	TRBJ1-5	-	CASSSVTEASNQPQHF	TGTGCCAGCAGTTCAGTTACTGAGGCTAGCAATCAGCCCCAGCATTTT
TRBV10-3	few	TRBJ2-4	-	CAISDRGSIQYF	TGTGCCATCAGTGATCGGGGCAGCATTCAGTACTTC
TRBV7-9	-	TRBJ2-1	-	CASNRGDYNEQFF	TGTGCCAGCAACCGCGGGGACTACAATGAGCAGTTCTTC
TRBV5-5	-	TRBJ2-3	-	CASSLQGYGTDTQYF	TGTGCCAGCAGCCTACAGGGTTATGGGACAGATACGCAGTATTTT
TRBV27	-	TRBJ1-5	-	CASSPGSYSNQPQHF	TGTGCCAGCAGTCCAGGATCTTATAGCAATCAGCCCCAGCATTTT
TRBV7-9	-	TRBJ2-3	TRBD1	CASSLDGTGTDTQYF	TGTGCCAGCAGCTTAGACGGGACAGGCACAGATACGCAGTATTTT